These T cell receptor beta chains were read from a single sample in a study of cytomegalovirus exposure and HLA in healthy donors. Repertoires were generated with immunoSEQ multiplex PCR, while TCRdb's copy carries only in-frame clones and drops some. The top ten hold 8% to 9% of the sample, which has 130,000 or so clones, around 69% seen once. What was sequenced was PBMCs. Source of these receptors: a middle-aged woman in good health and CMV-seropositive. CDR3s include the opening cysteine and the closing phenylalanine or tryptophan. The D gene is left open where the match is weak. Clone size, where shown, is once, few, many, or a class for clones that have expanded.

V: TRBV6-1
J: TRBJ1-5
size: few
D: .
DNA: TGTGCCAGCAGTGAACGGCCAGGGGATAGCAATCAGCCCCAGCATTTT
CDR3: CASSERPGDSNQPQHF

V: TRBV7-2
J: TRBJ1-1
size: .
D: .
DNA: TGTGCCAGCAGCTTCCTATCGCGGGGGGAGGAAGCTTTCTTT
CDR3: CASSFLSRGEEAFF

V: TRBV7-3
J: TRBJ2-1
size: .
D: TRBD2
DNA: TGTGCCAGCAGCGCGGGACTAGCGGGAGACGTGCAGTTCTTC
CDR3: CASSAGLAGDVQFF

V: TRBV2
J: TRBJ2-7
size: once
D: TRBD2
DNA: TGTGCCAGCAGTGCCCTGGGGGGGATACCCTCCTACGAGCAGTACTTC
CDR3: CASSALGGIPSYEQYF

V: TRBV18
J: TRBJ1-5
size: .
D: .
DNA: TGTGCCAGCTCGTTACAGGAGCCGGAATTAAATCAGCCCCAGCATTTT
CDR3: CASSLQEPELNQPQHF

V: TRBV6-6
J: TRBJ2-1
size: .
D: TRBD2
DNA: TGTGCCAGCAGTTCCGCTAGCGGGGTCTACAATGAGCAGTTCTTC
CDR3: CASSSASGVYNEQFF

V: TRBV5-1
J: TRBJ2-1
size: .
D: TRBD2
DNA: TGCGCCAGCAGGGACCGGGACTATATGGGCAATGAGCAGTTCTTC
CDR3: CASRDRDYMGNEQFF

V: TRBV14
J: TRBJ1-4
size: .
D: .
DNA: TGTGCCAGCAGCCAACCGGGGGGCTCGCGGACGCAAGAAAAACTGTTTTTT
CDR3: CASSQPGGSRTQEKLFF

V: TRBV6-1
J: TRBJ1-1
size: .
D: .
DNA: TGTGCCAGCATCGGTAAGGGGGGGATGAACACTGAAGCTTTCTTT
CDR3: CASIGKGGMNTEAFF

V: TRBV19
J: TRBJ1-2
size: .
D: .
DNA: TGTGCCAGTAGTAGGGGGCTGGATGGCTACACCTTC
CDR3: CASSRGLDGYTF

V: TRBV2
J: TRBJ1-2
size: .
D: TRBD1
DNA: TGTGCCAGCAGAACAGGGGGCGGATCAGATGGCTACACCTTC
CDR3: CASRTGGGSDGYTF

V: TRBV6-1
J: TRBJ2-7
size: .
D: TRBD2
DNA: TGTGCCAGCAGAGCCTCCGGGACTAGCTACGAGCAGTACTTC
CDR3: CASRASGTSYEQYF

V: TRBV19
J: TRBJ2-5
size: .
D: .
DNA: TGTGCCAGTAGTATACCGCGAGGAGGGGCCGAGACCCAGTACTTC
CDR3: CASSIPRGGAETQYF

V: TRBV2
J: TRBJ2-7
size: .
D: TRBD2
DNA: TGTGCCAGCAGTGACGGACTAGCGGGAAAGGACGAGCAGTACTTC
CDR3: CASSDGLAGKDEQYF

V: TRBV4-1
J: TRBJ1-1
size: .
D: .
DNA: TGCGCCAGCAGCCTAGGGGGGGCGGTTACTGAAGCTTTCTTT
CDR3: CASSLGGAVTEAFF

V: TRBV25-1
J: TRBJ2-7
size: once
D: .
DNA: TGTGCCAGCAGTGTCGGGGTCTTCTACGAGCAGTACTTC
CDR3: CASSVGVFYEQYF

V: TRBV29-1
J: TRBJ2-5
size: .
D: .
DNA: TGCAGCGCCGCGGGGGAGACCCAGTACTTC
CDR3: CSAAGETQYF

V: TRBV5-1
J: TRBJ1-3
size: .
D: .
DNA: TGCGCCAGCAGCTTGGAAATGGGCCTCGACTCTGGAAACACCATATATTTT
CDR3: CASSLEMGLDSGNTIYF

V: TRBV29-1
J: TRBJ2-1
size: .
D: .
DNA: TGCAGCGTTGTCGGTCCTTTACTCAACAATGAGCAGTTCTTC
CDR3: CSVVGPLLNNEQFF

V: TRBV6-1
J: TRBJ2-3
size: once
D: .
DNA: TGTGCCAGCAGTGACCGGGGGGCCAATACGCAGTATTTT
CDR3: CASSDRGANTQYF

V: TRBV5-4
J: TRBJ2-7
size: .
D: TRBD1
DNA: TGTGCCAGCAGCTCTCCACAGGGTCAGGGGGAAGCGTCCTACGAGCAGTACTTC
CDR3: CASSSPQGQGEASYEQYF

V: TRBV19
J: TRBJ2-3
size: .
D: .
DNA: TGTGCCAGTAGTAACCTAGGTGGAGCCCCGGATACGCAGTATTTT
CDR3: CASSNLGGAPDTQYF

V: TRBV6-5
J: TRBJ1-2
size: .
D: TRBD1
DNA: TGTGCCAGCAGCACTACAGGGGGCTATGGCTACACCTTC
CDR3: CASSTTGGYGYTF

V: TRBV9
J: TRBJ1-6
size: few
D: .
DNA: TGTGCCAGCAGCGCCGGGAGCAATTCACCCCTCCACTTT
CDR3: CASSAGSNSPLHF

V: TRBV5-1
J: TRBJ1-1
size: .
D: .
DNA: TGCGCCAGCAGCTTGGACAGTCTGAACACTGAAGCTTTCTTT
CDR3: CASSLDSLNTEAFF

V: TRBV6-4
J: TRBJ2-1
size: .
D: TRBD2
DNA: TGTGCCAGCAGTGATACTAGCGGGGGGGCCTACAATGAGCAGTTCTTC
CDR3: CASSDTSGGAYNEQFF

V: TRBV7-6
J: TRBJ2-3
size: .
D: .
DNA: TGTGCCAGCAGCTTAGCCACAGTGGGCATGAATACGCAGTATTTT
CDR3: CASSLATVGMNTQYF

V: TRBV30
J: TRBJ1-1
size: .
D: TRBD1
DNA: TGTGCCTGGAGCAAACAGGGGGCTGAAGCTTTCTTT
CDR3: CAWSKQGAEAFF

V: TRBV5-4
J: TRBJ2-1
size: medium-sized
D: TRBD2
DNA: TGTGCCAGCAGCTTGACTAGCGGGAGGGCAATTAATGAGCAGTTCTTC
CDR3: CASSLTSGRAINEQFF

V: TRBV6-1
J: TRBJ2-7
size: .
D: .
DNA: TGTGCCAGCAGTTCCTTGGGGGGCTACGAGCAGTACTTC
CDR3: CASSSLGGYEQYF

V: TRBV5-1
J: TRBJ2-5
size: .
D: TRBD2
DNA: TGCGCCAGCAGCCCCGGACTAGCGGGGGGGATTGGGGAGACCCAGTACTTC
CDR3: CASSPGLAGGIGETQYF

V: TRBV27
J: TRBJ2-5
size: .
D: .
DNA: TGTGCCAGCAGTTTTAAAACACAAGAGACCCAGTACTTC
CDR3: CASSFKTQETQYF

V: TRBV5-4
J: TRBJ2-7
size: few
D: .
DNA: TGTGCCAGCAGCTCCACAGCAGGGGAGGGGAGTTACGAGCAGTACTTC
CDR3: CASSSTAGEGSYEQYF

V: TRBV5-1
J: TRBJ1-4
size: .
D: TRBD1
DNA: TGCGCCAGCAGCTGGAGGACAGGGGGAAGGGAAAAACTGTTTTTT
CDR3: CASSWRTGGREKLFF

V: TRBV11-2
J: TRBJ1-2
size: once
D: TRBD1
DNA: TGTGCCAGCAGCGCCTCAGGGGGCGGCTACACCTTC
CDR3: CASSASGGGYTF

V: TRBV19
J: TRBJ2-1
size: few
D: .
DNA: TGTGCCAGTAGTATAGGTGCCAGGGGACCCTCATATGAGCAGTTCTTC
CDR3: CASSIGARGPSYEQFF

V: TRBV19
J: TRBJ2-2
size: .
D: TRBD1
DNA: TGTGCCAGTAGCACCGAGGGGGCGACCGGGGAGCTGTTTTTT
CDR3: CASSTEGATGELFF

V: TRBV29-1
J: TRBJ2-5
size: .
D: .
DNA: TGCAGCGTTGAATGGGCGGGAGAGACCCAGTACTTC
CDR3: CSVEWAGETQYF

V: TRBV9
J: TRBJ1-1
size: .
D: .
DNA: TGTGCCAGCAGCGTAGTAGGAGGCGCGAACACTGAAGCTTTCTTT
CDR3: CASSVVGGANTEAFF

V: TRBV7-9
J: TRBJ2-7
size: once
D: .
DNA: TGTGCCAGCAGCTTAGGGGTTGTTGAGGGCCACGAGCAGTACTTC
CDR3: CASSLGVVEGHEQYF

V: TRBV18
J: TRBJ2-1
size: once
D: TRBD1
DNA: TGTGCCAGCTCATCCGCTGGGACAGGGAATTTCAATGAGCAGTTCTTC
CDR3: CASSSAGTGNFNEQFF

V: TRBV5-4
J: TRBJ2-7
size: .
D: .
DNA: TGTGCCAGCAGCTCATCCGGGCCCAGCGGCGAGCAGTACTTC
CDR3: CASSSSGPSGEQYF

V: TRBV2
J: TRBJ2-3
size: .
D: TRBD2
DNA: TGTGCCAGCAGGAAACTAGCGGGAGAAGATACGCAGTATTTT
CDR3: CASRKLAGEDTQYF

V: TRBV6-1
J: TRBJ2-3
size: .
D: TRBD2
DNA: TGTGCCAGCAGTGCCACGACTAGCGGGAGGGATACGCAGTATTTT
CDR3: CASSATTSGRDTQYF

V: TRBV4-1
J: TRBJ1-4
size: .
D: .
DNA: TGCGCCAGCAGCCAAGGCGGGCGTGCTAATGAAAAACTGTTTTTT
CDR3: CASSQGGRANEKLFF

V: TRBV7-6
J: TRBJ1-1
size: .
D: .
DNA: TGTGCCAGCAGCTTAGCTCGCGCGACTGAAGCTTTCTTT
CDR3: CASSLARATEAFF

V: TRBV30
J: TRBJ2-3
size: few
D: TRBD2
DNA: TGTGCCTGGAGTCGGACTAGCGGGGTGCGAGATACGCAGTATTTT
CDR3: CAWSRTSGVRDTQYF

V: TRBV6-1
J: TRBJ2-2
size: .
D: .
DNA: TGTGCCAGCAGTGAAAGGGGTAGGGGCCCCGGGGAGCTGTTTTTT
CDR3: CASSERGRGPGELFF

V: TRBV29-1
J: TRBJ1-2
size: once
D: .
DNA: TGCAGCGTTGGGACATACTCAGCTAACTATGGCTACCCCTTC
CDR3: CSVGTYSANYGYPF